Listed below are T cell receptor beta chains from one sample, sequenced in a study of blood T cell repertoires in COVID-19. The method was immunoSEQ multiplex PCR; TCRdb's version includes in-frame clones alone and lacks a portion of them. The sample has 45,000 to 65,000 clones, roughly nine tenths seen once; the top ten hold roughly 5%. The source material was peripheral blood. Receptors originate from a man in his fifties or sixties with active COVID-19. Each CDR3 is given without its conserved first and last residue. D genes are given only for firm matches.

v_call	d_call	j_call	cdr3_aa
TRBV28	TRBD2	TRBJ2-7	ASSTPAGVHEQY
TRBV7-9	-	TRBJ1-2	ASSLGTGGPNYGYT
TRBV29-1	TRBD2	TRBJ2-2	SVPATSGYTGELF
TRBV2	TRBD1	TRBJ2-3	ASRTKPGQGHTDTQY
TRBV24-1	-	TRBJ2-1	ATSGGRGAYNEQF
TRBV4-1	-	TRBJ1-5	ASSQAGQGLLSNQPQH
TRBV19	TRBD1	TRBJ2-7	ASSKFNRGISHEQY
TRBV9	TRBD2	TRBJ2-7	ASSVKLAGALDEQY
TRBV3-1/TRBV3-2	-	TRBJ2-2	ASSRGSGELF
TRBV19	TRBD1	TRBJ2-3	ASSRQGAEDTQY
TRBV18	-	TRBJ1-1	ASSKTTDDTEAF
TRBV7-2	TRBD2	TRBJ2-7	ASSLTGTSTYEQY
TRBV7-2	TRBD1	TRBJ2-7	ASRLTGTGVIYEQY
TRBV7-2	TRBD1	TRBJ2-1	ASSSTGRNLNEQF
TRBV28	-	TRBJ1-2	ASSLQGRYDYGYT
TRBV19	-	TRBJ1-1	ASRSWIKGANTEAF
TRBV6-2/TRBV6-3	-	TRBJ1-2	ASSYEGFGYT
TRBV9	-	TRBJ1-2	ASSPMNYGYT
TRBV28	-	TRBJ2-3	ASTPLGASYTDTQY
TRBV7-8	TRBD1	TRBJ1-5	ASSPEGAAYSNQPQH
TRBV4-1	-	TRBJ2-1	ASSQVTGSSYNEQF
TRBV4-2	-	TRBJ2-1	ASSQGWQLAVANEQF
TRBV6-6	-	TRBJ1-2	ASSYPGAGDYGYT
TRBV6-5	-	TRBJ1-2	ASSAPGLGNYGYT
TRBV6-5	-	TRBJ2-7	ASTPDSLGYEQY
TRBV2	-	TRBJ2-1	ASARGEGSYNEQF
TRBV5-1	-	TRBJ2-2	ASNMGAGELF
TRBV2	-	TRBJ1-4	ASRRDEKLF
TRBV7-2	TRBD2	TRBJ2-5	ASSSMGGREETQY
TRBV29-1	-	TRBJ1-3	SVAFGDFSGNTIY
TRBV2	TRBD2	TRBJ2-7	ASSLQLAGVNEQY
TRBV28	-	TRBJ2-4	ASSLSIAKNIQY
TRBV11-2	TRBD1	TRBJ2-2	ASSLEGQRNTGELF
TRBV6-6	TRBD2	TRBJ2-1	ASSSLAGVRDEQF
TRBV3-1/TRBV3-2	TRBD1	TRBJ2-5	ASSQGLRDRSETQY